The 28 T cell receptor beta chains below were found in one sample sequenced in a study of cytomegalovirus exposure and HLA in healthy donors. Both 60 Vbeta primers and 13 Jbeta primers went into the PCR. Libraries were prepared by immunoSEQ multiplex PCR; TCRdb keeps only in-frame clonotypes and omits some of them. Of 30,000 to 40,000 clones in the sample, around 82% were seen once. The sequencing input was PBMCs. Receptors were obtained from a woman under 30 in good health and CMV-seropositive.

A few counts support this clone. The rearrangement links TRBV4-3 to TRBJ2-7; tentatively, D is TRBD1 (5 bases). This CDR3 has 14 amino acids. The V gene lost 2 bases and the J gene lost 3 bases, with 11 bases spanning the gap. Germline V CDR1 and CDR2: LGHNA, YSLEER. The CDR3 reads CASSQSQDLYEQYF. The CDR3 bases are TGCGCCAGCAGCCAATCACAGGATCTCTACGAGCAGTACTTC.

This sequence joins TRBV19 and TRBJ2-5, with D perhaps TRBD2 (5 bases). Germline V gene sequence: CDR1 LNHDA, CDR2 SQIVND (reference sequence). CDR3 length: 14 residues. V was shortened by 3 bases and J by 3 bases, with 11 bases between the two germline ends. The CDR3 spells CASSILGLEETQYF. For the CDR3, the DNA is TGTGCCAGTAGTATTCTCGGACTTGAAGAGACCCAGTACTTC.

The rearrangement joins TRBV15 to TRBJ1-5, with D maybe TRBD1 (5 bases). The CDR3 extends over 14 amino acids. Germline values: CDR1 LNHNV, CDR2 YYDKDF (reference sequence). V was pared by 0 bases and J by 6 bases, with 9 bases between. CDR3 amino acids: CATSRDGAVQPQHF. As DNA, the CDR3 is TGTGCCACCAGCAGAGATGGGGCAGTTCAGCCCCAGCATTTT.

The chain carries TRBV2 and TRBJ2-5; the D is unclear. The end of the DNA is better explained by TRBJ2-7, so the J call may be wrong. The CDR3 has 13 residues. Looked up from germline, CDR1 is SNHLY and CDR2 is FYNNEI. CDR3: CASEPEQSYEQYF. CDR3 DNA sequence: TGTGCCAGCGAGCCAGAACAGTCCTACGAGCAGTACTTC.

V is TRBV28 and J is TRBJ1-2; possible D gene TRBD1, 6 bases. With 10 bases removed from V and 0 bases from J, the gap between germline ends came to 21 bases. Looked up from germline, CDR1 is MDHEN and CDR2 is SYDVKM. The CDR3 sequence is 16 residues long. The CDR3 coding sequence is TGTGCCAACTCAGGGACGGGAAAGGGGGCTAACTATGGCTACACCTTC. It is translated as CANSGTGKGANYGYTF.

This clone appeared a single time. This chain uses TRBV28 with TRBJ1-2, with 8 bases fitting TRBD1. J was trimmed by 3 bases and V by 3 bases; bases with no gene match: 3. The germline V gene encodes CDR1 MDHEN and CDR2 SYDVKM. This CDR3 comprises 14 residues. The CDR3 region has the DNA TGTGCCAGCAGTTTGAACAGGGGGGACTATGGCTACACCTTC. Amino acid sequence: CASSLNRGDYGYTF.

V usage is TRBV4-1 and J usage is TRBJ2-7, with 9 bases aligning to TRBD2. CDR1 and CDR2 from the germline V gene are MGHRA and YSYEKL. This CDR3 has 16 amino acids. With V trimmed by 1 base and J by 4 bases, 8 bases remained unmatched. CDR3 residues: CASSQVLAGKGYEQYF. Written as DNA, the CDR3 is TGCGCCAGCAGCCAAGTTCTAGCGGGGAAAGGGTACGAGCAGTACTTC.

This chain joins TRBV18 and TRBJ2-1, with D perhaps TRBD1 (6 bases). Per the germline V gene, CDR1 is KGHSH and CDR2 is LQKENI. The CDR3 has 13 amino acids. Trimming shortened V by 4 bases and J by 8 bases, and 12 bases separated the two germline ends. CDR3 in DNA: TGTGCCAGCTCACGACAGGTTTATGATGAGCAGTTCTTC. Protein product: CASSRQVYDEQFF.

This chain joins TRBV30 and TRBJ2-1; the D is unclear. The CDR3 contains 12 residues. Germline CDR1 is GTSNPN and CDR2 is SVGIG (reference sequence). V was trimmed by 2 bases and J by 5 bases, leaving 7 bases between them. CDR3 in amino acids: CAWSSANNEQFF. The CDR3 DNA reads TGTGCCTGGAGTTCAGCGAACAATGAGCAGTTCTTC.

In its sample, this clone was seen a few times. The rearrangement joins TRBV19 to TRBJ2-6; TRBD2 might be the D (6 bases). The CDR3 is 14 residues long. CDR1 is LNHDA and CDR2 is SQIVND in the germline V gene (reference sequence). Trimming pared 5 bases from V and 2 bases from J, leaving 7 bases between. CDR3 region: CASSAGTGANVLTF. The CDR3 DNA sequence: TGTGCCAGTAGTGCGGGGACTGGGGCCAACGTCCTGACTTTC.

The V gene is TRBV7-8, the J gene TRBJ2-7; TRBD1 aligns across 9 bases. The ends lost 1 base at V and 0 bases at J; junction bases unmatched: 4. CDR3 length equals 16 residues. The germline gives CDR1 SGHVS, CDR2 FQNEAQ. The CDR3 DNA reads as TGTGCCAGCAGCTTAGGACAGGGGGTTAACTCCTACGAGCAGTACTTC. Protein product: CASSLGQGVNSYEQYF.

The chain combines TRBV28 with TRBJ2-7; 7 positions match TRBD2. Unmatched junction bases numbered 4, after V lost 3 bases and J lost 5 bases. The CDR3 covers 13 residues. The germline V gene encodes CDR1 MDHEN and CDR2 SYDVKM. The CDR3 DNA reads TGTGCCAGCAGTTTGGGGGGGATGAACGAGCAGTACTTC. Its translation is CASSLGGMNEQYF.

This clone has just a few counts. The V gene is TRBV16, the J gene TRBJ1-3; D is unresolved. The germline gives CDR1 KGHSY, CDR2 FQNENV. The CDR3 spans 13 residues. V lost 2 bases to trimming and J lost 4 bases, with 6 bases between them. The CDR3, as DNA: TGTGCCAGCAGCCAACATCTAGGAAACACCATATATTTT. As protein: CASSQHLGNTIYF.

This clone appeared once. The CDR3 is CASSPPGQGQETQYF. The CDR3 DNA follows: TGTGCCAGCAGCCCACCGGGACAGGGACAAGAGACCCAGTACTTC. V and J are TRBV28 and TRBJ2-5; 9 bases fit TRBD1. This CDR3 region has 15 residues. The V and J ends lost 6 bases and 2 bases, in that order; junction bases with no gene match: 7. Germline values: CDR1 MDHEN, CDR2 SYDVKM.

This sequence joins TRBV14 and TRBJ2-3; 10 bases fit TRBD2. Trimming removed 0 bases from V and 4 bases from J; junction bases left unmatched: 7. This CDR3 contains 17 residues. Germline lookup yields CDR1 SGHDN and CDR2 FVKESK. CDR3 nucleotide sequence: TGTGCCAGCAGCCAAGATAGCCTAGCGGGGGTGTCAGATACGCAGTATTTT. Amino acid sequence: CASSQDSLAGVSDTQYF. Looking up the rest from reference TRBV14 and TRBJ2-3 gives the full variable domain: EAGVTQFPSHSVIEKGQTVTLRCDPISGHDNLYWYRRVMGKEIKFLLHFVKESKQDESGMPNNRFLAERTGGTYSTLKVQPAELEDSGVYFCASSQDSLAGVSDTQYFGPGTRLTVL.

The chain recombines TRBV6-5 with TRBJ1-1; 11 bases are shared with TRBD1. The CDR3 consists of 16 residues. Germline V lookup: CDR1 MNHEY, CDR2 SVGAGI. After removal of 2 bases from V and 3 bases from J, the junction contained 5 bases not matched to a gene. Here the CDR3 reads CASSYARGQGDTEAFF. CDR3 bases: TGTGCCAGCAGTTACGCCAGGGGACAGGGGGACACTGAAGCTTTCTTT.

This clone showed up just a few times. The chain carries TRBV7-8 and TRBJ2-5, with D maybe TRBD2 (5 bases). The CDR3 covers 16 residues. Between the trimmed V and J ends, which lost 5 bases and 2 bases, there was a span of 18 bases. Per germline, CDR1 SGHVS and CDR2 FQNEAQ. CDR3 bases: TGTGCCAGCAGCCCCAGGACTTTCCCGGGACAAGAGACCCAGTACTTC. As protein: CASSPRTFPGQETQYF.

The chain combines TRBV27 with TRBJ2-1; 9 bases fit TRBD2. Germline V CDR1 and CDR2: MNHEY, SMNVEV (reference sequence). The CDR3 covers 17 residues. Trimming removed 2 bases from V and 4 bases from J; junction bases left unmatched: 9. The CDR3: CASSLELREGPYNEQFF. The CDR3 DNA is TGTGCCAGCAGTTTAGAGTTGCGGGAGGGCCCTTACAATGAGCAGTTCTTC.

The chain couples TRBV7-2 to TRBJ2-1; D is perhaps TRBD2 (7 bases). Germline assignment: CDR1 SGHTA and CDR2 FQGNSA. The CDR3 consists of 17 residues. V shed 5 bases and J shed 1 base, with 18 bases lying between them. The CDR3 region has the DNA TGTGCCAGCAGCCCAAGGGGGGGGGCCGGGTCCTACAATGAGCAGTTCTTC. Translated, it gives CASSPRGGAGSYNEQFF. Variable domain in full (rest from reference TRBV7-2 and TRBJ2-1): GAGVSQSPSNKVTEKGKDVELRCDPISGHTALYWYRQSLGQGLEFLIYFQGNSAPDKSGLPSDRFSAERTGGSVSTLTIQRTQQEDSAVYLCASSPRGGAGSYNEQFFGPGTRLTVL.

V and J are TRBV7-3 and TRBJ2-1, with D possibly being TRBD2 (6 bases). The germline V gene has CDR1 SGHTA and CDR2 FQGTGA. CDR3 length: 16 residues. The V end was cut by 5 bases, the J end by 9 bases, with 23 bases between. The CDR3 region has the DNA TGTGCCAGCAGCCCCCTAGCCTTAGGGCGGGGAAGTGAGCAGTTCTTC. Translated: CASSPLALGRGSEQFF.

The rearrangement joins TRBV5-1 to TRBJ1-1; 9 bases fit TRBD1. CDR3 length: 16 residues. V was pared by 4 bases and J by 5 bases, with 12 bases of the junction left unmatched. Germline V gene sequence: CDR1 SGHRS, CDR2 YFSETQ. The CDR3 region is CASSANRGQVWTEAFF. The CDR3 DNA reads TGCGCCAGCAGCGCCAACAGGGGGCAAGTATGGACTGAAGCTTTCTTT. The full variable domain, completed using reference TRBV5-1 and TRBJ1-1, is KAGVTQTPRYLIKTRGQQVTLSCSPISGHRSVSWYQQTPGQGLQFLFEYFSETQRNKGNFPGRFSGRQFSNSRSEMNVSTLELGDSALYLCASSANRGQVWTEAFFGQGTRLTVV.

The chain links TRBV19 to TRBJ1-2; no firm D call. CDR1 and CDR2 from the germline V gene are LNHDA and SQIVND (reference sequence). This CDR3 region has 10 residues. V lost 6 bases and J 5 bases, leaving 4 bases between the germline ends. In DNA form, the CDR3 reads TGTGCCAGTAGCGGTTATGGCTACACCTTC. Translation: CASSGYGYTF.

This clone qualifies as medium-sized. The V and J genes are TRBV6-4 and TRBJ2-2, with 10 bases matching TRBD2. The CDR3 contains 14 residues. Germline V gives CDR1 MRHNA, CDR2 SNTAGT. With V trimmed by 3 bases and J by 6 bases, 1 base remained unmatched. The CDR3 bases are TGTGCCAGCAGTGAAAGCGGGGGGGCCGGGGAGCTGTTTTTT. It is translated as CASSESGGAGELFF.

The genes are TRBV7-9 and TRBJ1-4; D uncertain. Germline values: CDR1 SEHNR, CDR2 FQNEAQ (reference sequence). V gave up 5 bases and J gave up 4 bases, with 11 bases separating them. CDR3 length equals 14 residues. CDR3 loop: CASSPPANNEKLFF. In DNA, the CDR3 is TGTGCCAGCAGCCCCCCTGCTAATAATGAAAAACTGTTTTTT.

Here the CDR3 reads CASTPGGIGQPQHF. CDR3 DNA: TGTGCCAGTACCCCGGGAGGGATCGGTCAGCCCCAGCATTTT. The genes are TRBV19 and TRBJ1-5, with D hard to call. The CDR3 spans 14 residues. Germline V gene lookup returns CDR1 LNHDA and CDR2 SQIVND (reference sequence). The V end was cut by 7 bases, the J end by 6 bases, with 16 bases between.

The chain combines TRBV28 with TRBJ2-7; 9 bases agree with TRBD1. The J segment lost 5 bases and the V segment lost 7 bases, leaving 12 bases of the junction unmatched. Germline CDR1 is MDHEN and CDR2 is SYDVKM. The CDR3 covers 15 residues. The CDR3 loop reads CASNDHGTGRNEQYF. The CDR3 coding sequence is TGTGCCAGCAATGACCATGGGACAGGGAGAAACGAGCAGTACTTC.

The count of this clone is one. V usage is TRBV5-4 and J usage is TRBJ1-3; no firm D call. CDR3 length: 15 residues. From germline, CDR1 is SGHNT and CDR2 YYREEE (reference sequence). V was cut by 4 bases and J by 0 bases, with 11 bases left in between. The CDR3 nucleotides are TGTGCCAGCAGCGACCGGGTTCTCTCTGGAAACACCATATATTTT. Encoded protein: CASSDRVLSGNTIYF.

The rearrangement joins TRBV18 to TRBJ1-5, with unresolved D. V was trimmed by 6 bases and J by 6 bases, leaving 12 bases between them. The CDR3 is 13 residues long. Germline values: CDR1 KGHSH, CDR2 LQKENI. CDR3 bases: TGTGCCAGCTCTAGCGGGCAAGGTCAGCCCCAGCATTTT. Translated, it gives CASSSGQGQPQHF.